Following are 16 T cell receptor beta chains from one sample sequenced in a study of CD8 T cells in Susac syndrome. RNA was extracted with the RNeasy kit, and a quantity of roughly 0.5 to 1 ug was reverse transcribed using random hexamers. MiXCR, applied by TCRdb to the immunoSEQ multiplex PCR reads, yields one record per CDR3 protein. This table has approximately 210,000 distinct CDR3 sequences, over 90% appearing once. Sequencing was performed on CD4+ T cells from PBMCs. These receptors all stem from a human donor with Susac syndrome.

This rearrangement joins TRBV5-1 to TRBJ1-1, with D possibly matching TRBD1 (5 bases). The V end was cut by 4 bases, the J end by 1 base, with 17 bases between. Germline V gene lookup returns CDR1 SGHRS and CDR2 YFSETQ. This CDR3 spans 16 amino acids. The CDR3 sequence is CASSPGGGSPNTEAFF. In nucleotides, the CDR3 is TGCGCCAGCAGCCCCGGGGGGGGAAGCCCGAACACTGAAGCTTTCTTT.

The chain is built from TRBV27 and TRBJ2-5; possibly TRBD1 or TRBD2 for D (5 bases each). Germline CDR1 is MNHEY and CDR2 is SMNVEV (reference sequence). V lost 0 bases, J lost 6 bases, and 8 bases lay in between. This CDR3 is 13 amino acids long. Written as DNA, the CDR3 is TGTGCCAGCAGTTTATCTGAGGGGAAGACCCAGTACTTC. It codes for CASSLSEGKTQYF.

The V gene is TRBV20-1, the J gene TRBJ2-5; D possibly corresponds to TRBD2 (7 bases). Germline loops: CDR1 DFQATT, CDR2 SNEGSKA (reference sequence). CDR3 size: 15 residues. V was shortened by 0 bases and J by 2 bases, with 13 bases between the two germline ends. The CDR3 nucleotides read TGCAGTGCTAGAGAAGAGGGGGGGAAACAAGAGACCCAGTACTTC. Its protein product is CSAREEGGKQETQYF.

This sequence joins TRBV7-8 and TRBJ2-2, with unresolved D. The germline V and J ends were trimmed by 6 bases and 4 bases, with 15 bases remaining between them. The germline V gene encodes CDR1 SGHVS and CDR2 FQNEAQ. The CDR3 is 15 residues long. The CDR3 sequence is CASRPRLGSTGELFF. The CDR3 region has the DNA TGTGCCAGCAGGCCGCGTCTTGGATCCACCGGGGAGCTGTTTTTT.

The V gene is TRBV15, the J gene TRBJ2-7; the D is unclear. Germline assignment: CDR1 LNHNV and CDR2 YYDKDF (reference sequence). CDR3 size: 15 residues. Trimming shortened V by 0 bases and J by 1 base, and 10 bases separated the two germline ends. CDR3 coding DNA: TGTGCCACCAGCAGAGATCTACGGTCTTCCTACGAGCAGTACTTC. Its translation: CATSRDLRSSYEQYF.

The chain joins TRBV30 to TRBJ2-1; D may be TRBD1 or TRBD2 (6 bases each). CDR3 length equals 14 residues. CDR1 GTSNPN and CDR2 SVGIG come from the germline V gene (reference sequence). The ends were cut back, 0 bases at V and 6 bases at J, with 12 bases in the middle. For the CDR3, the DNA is TGTGCCTGGAGTGTAACGGGGGCCTTCAATGAGCAGTTCTTC. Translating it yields CAWSVTGAFNEQFF.

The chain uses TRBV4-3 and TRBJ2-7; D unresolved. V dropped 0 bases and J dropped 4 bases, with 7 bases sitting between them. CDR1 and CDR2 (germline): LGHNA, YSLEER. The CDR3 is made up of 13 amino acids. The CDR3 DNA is TGCGCCAGCAGCCAAGAGGTCAGGTACGAGCAGTACTTC. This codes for CASSQEVRYEQYF.

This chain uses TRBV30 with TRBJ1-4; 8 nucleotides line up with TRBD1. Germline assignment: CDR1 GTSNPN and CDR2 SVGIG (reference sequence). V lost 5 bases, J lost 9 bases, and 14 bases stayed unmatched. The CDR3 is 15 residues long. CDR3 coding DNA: TGTGCCTGGGAGTTGACAGGGGCCGCTAACCAAAAACTGTTTTTT. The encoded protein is CAWELTGAANQKLFF. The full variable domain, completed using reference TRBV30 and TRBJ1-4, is SQTIHQWPATLVQPVGSPLSLECTVEGTSNPNLYWYRQAAGRGLQLLFYSVGIGQISSEVPQNLSASRPQDRQFILSSKKLLLSDSGFYLCAWELTGAANQKLFFGSGTQLSVL.

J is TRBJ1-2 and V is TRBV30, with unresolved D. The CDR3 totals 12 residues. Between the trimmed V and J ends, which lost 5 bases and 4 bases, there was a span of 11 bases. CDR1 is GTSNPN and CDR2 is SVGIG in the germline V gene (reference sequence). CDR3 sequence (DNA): TGTGCCTGGGGGGAGACAAGCTATGGCTACACCTTC. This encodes CAWGETSYGYTF.

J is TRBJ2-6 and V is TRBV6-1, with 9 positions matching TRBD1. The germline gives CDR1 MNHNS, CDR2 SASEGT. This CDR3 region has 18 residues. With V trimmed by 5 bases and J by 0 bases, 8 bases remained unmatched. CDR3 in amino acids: CASSTGTGTFSGANVLTF. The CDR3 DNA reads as TGTGCCAGCAGTACCGGGACAGGGACCTTCTCTGGGGCCAACGTCCTGACTTTC.

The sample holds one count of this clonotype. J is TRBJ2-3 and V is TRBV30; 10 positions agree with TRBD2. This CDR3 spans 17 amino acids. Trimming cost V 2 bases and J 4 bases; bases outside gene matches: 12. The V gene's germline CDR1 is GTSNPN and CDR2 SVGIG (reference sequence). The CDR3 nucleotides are TGTGCCTGGAGTCCCCTCGGGACTAGCGCCCAGCCAGATACGCAGTATTTT. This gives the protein CAWSPLGTSAQPDTQYF.

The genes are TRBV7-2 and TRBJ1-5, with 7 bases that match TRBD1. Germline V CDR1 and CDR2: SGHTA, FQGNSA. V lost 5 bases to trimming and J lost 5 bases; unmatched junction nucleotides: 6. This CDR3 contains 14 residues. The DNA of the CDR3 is TGTGCCAGCAGCAGGGGACAGACAGATCAGCCCCAGCATTTT. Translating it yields CASSRGQTDQPQHF.

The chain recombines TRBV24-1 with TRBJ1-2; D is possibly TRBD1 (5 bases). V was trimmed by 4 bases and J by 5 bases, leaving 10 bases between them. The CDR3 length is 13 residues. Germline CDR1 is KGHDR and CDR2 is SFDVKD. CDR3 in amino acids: CATSDGQYYGYTF. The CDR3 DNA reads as TGTGCCACCAGTGACGGACAATATTATGGCTACACCTTC.

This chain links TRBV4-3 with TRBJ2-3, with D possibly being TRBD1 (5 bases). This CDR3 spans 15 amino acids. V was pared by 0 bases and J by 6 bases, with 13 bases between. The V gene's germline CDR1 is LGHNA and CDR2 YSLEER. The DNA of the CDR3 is TGCGCCAGCAGCCAAGACCGTAGGGGCGCGGATACGCAGTATTTT. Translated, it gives CASSQDRRGADTQYF.

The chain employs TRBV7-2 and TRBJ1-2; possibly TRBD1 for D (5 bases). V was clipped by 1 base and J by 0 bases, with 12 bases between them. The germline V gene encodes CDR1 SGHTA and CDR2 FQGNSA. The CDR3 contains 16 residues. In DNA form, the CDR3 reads TGTGCCAGCAGCTTAGTGGTAGGGGAGGCTAACTATGGCTACACCTTC. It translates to CASSLVVGEANYGYTF.

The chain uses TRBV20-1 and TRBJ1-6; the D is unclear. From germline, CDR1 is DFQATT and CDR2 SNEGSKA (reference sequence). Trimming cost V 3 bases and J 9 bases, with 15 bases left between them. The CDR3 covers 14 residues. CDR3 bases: TGCAGTGCTAGTCTGGCGGCTACTAGTTCACCCCTCCACTTT. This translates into CSASLAATSSPLHF.